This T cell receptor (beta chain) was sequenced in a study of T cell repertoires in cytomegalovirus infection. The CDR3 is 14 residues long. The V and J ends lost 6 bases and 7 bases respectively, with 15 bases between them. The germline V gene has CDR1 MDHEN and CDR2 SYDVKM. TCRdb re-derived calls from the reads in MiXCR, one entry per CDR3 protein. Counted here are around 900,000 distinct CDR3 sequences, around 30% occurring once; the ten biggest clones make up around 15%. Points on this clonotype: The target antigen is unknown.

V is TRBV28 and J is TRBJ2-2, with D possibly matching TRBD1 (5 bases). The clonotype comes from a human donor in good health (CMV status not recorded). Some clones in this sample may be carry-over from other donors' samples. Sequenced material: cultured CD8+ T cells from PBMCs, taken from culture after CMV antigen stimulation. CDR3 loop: CASRGQGRVGELFF. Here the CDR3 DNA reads TGTGCCAGCAGGGGGCAAGGACGGGTCGGGGAGCTGTTTTTT.